One TCR beta chain is described in this entry. Its antigen is not known. This specimen belongs to a study of cytomegalovirus exposure and HLA in healthy donors. PCR primers comprised 60 Vbeta and 13 Jbeta primers. Assay used: immunoSEQ multiplex PCR; TCRdb lists only in-frame clones, some missing. The data contain approximately 85,000 clones, 80% of them singletons. The CDR3 is 15 amino acids. Germline V CDR1 and CDR2: LGHNA, YNFKEQ. The J segment lost 7 bases and the V segment lost 2 bases, leaving 7 bases of the junction unmatched. Whole-study results and caveats: Further analysis was carried out later, and it showed several of the most significant clusters appearing linked to common viral pathogens.

The chain joins TRBV4-2 to TRBJ1-3, with TRBD1 identical over 8 bases. This TCR derives from a man aged 45-65 years in good health and CMV-seropositive. Sequences were obtained from PBMCs. CDR3 nucleotide sequence: TGTGCCAGCAGCCAACTCGACAGGGGAGAGAACACCATATATTTT. Its translation: CASSQLDRGENTIYF.